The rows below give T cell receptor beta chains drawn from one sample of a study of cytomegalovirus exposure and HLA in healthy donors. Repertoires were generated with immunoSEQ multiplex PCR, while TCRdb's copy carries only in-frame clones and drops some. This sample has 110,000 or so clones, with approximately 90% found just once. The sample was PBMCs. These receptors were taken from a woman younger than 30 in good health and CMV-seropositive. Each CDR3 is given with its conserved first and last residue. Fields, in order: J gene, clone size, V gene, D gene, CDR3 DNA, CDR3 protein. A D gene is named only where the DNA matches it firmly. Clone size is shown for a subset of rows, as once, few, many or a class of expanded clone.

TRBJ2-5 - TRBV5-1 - TGCGCCAGCAGCTTCACTATGGAGACCCAGTACTTC CASSFTMETQYF
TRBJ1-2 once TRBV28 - TGTGCCAGCAGTTCCCAGGAGGACTATGGCTACACCTTC CASSSQEDYGYTF
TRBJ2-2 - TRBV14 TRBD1 TGTGCCAGCAGCCCAATGCCGGGACAGGGAGGTCACACCGGGGAGCTGTTTTTT CASSPMPGQGGHTGELFF
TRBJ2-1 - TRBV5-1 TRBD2 TGCGCCAGCAGCTACCCACTAGCGGGGGGATCCTACAATGAGCAGTTCTTC CASSYPLAGGSYNEQFF
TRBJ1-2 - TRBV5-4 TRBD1 TGTGCCAGCAGCTTAGCAGGGGGAGCCTCGGGCTACACCTTC CASSLAGGASGYTF
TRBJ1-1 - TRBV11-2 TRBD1 TGTGCCAGCAGCTCCCACAGGGGGAGGGCTTTCTTT CASSSHRGRAFF
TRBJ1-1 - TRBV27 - TGTGCCAGCCTACCTCAGACAGGACCGAACACTGAAGCTTTCTTT CASLPQTGPNTEAFF
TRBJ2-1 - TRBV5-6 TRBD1 TGTGCCAGCAGCTTACGTCACGTTGGGACAGGGGGGAATGAGCAGTTCTTC CASSLRHVGTGGNEQFF
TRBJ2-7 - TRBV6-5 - TGTGCCAGCAGGAGCCAGGGGTACGAGCAGTACTTC CASRSQGYEQYF
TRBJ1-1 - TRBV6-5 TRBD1 TGTGCCAGCAGTCCCCTCGACAGGGATAACACTGAAGCTTTCTTT CASSPLDRDNTEAFF
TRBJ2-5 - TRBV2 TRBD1 TGTGCCAGCAGCCAAGACAGGGGCCGGGAGACCCAGTACTTC CASSQDRGRETQYF
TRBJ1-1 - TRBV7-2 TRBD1 TGTGCCAGCAGCTTAGACCCGGGACAGTTGAACACTGAAGCTTTCTTT CASSLDPGQLNTEAFF
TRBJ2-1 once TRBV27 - TGTGCCAGCAGTTTAGGAGAGGGCAATGAGCAGTTCTTC CASSLGEGNEQFF
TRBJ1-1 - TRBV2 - TGTGCCAGCAGGGCGGAGGGACCTGAAGCTTTCTTT CASRAEGPEAFF
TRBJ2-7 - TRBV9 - TGTGCCAGCAGCGTTCTACCGGGATCCGCTCCCTACGAGCAGTACTTC CASSVLPGSAPYEQYF
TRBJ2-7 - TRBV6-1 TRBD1 TGTGCCAGCAGTGGATGGGACAGGGAAGGCGAGCAGTACTTC CASSGWDREGEQYF
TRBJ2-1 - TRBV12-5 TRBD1 TGTGCTAGTGGTGAAACTACAGGGGCCCGTATTCCGTTCTTC CASGETTGARIPFF
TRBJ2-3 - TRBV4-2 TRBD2 TGTGCCAGCAGCCAGTCCCTTAGCGGGAGGGGAGATACGCAGTATTTT CASSQSLSGRGDTQYF
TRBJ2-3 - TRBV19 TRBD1 TGTGCCAGTAGTACCCTGGATGACAGGGAAGCAGATACGCAGTATTTT CASSTLDDREADTQYF
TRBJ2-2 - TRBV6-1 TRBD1 TGTGCCAGCAGTGGGACCGGGACAGGGGACACCGGGGAGCTGTTTTTT CASSGTGTGDTGELFF
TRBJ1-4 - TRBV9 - TGTGCCAGCAGCGTAGAGAAGGGGGTAAAGGCAACTAATGAAAAACTGTTTTTT CASSVEKGVKATNEKLFF
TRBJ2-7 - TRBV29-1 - TGCAGCGTTGATGAGGCCTACGAGCAGTACTTC CSVDEAYEQYF
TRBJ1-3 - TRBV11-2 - TGTGCCAGCAGCTTCCGTCGGACAGCTGGAAACACCATATATTTT CASSFRRTAGNTIYF
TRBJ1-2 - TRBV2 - TGTGCCAGCAGTGAAGCGCTTCGGAGGGCCCTATATGGCTACACCTTC CASSEALRRALYGYTF
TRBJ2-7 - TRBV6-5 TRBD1 TGTGCCAGCAGTCGAAAAGACAGGGGGCCCTACGAGCAGTACTTC CASSRKDRGPYEQYF
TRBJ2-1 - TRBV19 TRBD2 TGTGCCAGTACCCCCGCTAGCGGGCCTCCCAGGGAGCAGTTCTTC CASTPASGPPREQFF
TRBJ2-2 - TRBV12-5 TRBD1 TGTGCTAGTGGTTTAGGACAGGGGCGCACCGGGGAGCTGTTTTTT CASGLGQGRTGELFF
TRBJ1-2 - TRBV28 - TGTGCCAGCAGCGGGGAGAGAGGTGTCTATGGCTACACCTTC CASSGERGVYGYTF
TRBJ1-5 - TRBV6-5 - TGTGCCAGCAGCCGGGGAGGACCCAATCAGCCCCAGCATTTT CASSRGGPNQPQHF